This T cell receptor beta chain emerged from a study of monozygotic twins with inflammatory bowel disease. The CDR3 is 14 amino acids. The V gene's germline CDR1 is SGHTA and CDR2 FQGNSA. Addition of UMIs with a 6-nucleotide sample barcode was achieved by template switching. TCRalpha and TCRbeta cDNA was put through two nested PCRs of 16 and 9 cycles. After re-calling the 5' RACE reads, TCRdb lists one entry per CDR3 protein, DNA absent. This table holds more than 350,000 distinct CDR3 sequences. The template was total RNA from whole blood, with no T cell sorting. The receptor was derived from a human donor with ulcerative colitis or Crohn's disease, or a healthy co-twin of an affected twin (not recorded which). The chain carries TRBV7-2 and TRBJ2-1; there is no DNA to check the TCRdb D call of TRBD2. Sequencing used blood. The CDR3 region is CASSTGGYYNEQFF.